These 2 T cell receptor beta chains share one sample of origin, sequenced in a study of T cells in Graves' hyperthyroidism and ophthalmopathy. The source material, RNA transcripts, was used to amplify TCR beta CDR3 regions. Initially, a first-round RT-PCR of the TCR CDR3 employed the HTBI primer set. TCRdb processed the multiplex PCR reads anew with MiXCR; each CDR3 protein has one entry. The table lists roughly 100,000 distinct CDR3 sequences, roughly 50% of them singletons. The sample was blood. These receptor sequences come from a man between 40 and 49 years old with Graves' hyperthyroidism.

This rearrangement joins TRBV10-2 to TRBJ1-2; TRBD1 matches 11 bases. V lost 8 bases, J lost 2 bases, and 1 base stayed unmatched. The CDR3 extends over 13 amino acids. Germline lookup yields CDR1 WSHSY and CDR2 SAAADI. The CDR3 DNA follows: TGCGCCAGCCGGACAGGGGGCAACTATGGCTACACCTTC. Translated, it gives CASRTGGNYGYTF.

This clonotype was counted only a few times. As DNA, the CDR3 is TGTGCCAGCAGCGGGGGGGATAACCAGCCCCAGCATTTT. Protein: CASSGGDNQPQHF. This chain uses TRBV25-1 with TRBJ1-5, with a possible D match to TRBD1 (5 bases). The CDR3 has 13 residues. Looked up from germline, CDR1 is MGHDK and CDR2 is SYGVNS. Trimming left V 6 bases short and J 7 bases short, with 13 bases between.